This is a list of T cell receptor beta chains from one sample in a study of PD-1 blockade in classical Hodgkin lymphoma. The assay was immunoSEQ multiplex PCR, and TCRdb's table has in-frame clones only and misses some. Altogether approximately 43,000 clones are present, approximately 90% being singletons, with the ten largest covering about 6%. The sequencing used peripheral blood mononuclear cells (PBMCs), collected before the second cycle of nivolumab. All receptors derive from a human donor with classical Hodgkin lymphoma. The CDR3 runs from the conserved cysteine through the conserved F or W. D genes are given only for firm matches. Rows may omit the clone size; those that give it use once, few, many or a size class.

cdr3_nt: TGTGCCAGCAGTGTGAACGGAAGGAACACTGAAGCTTTCTTT
cdr3_aa: CASSVNGRNTEAFF
j_call: TRBJ1-1
v_call: TRBV25-1
d_call: NA
clone_size: NA

cdr3_nt: TGTGCCAGCAGCATCGGGACCTCCCAAGAGACCCAGTACTTC
cdr3_aa: CASSIGTSQETQYF
j_call: TRBJ2-5
v_call: TRBV5-4
d_call: NA
clone_size: NA

cdr3_nt: TGTGCCATCAGACTGACTAGCGGGGACACCGGGGAGCTGTTTTTT
cdr3_aa: CAIRLTSGDTGELFF
j_call: TRBJ2-2
v_call: TRBV10-3
d_call: TRBD2
clone_size: once

cdr3_nt: TGTGCCAGCAGCCCCCCGGGACAGGGGTCCTACGAGCAGTACTTC
cdr3_aa: CASSPPGQGSYEQYF
j_call: TRBJ2-7
v_call: TRBV4-2
d_call: TRBD1
clone_size: NA

cdr3_nt: TGCGCCAGCAGCCAACTAGCGGGGGGAGGCGATGAGCAGTTCTTC
cdr3_aa: CASSQLAGGGDEQFF
j_call: TRBJ2-1
v_call: TRBV4-3
d_call: TRBD2
clone_size: NA

cdr3_nt: TGCGCCAGCAGCCACACCATGAGACAGGGGGAGAATGAAAAACTGTTTTTT
cdr3_aa: CASSHTMRQGENEKLFF
j_call: TRBJ1-4
v_call: TRBV4-1
d_call: TRBD1
clone_size: NA

cdr3_nt: TGTGCCAGCAGCTTAGTTGACAGGGTCGCAAGCGGGACCCAGTACTTC
cdr3_aa: CASSLVDRVASGTQYF
j_call: TRBJ2-5
v_call: TRBV7-6
d_call: TRBD1
clone_size: once

cdr3_nt: TGTGCCAGCAGTTTTTGGGGCAACCAAGAAAAACTGTTTTTT
cdr3_aa: CASSFWGNQEKLFF
j_call: TRBJ1-4
v_call: TRBV27
d_call: NA
clone_size: NA

cdr3_nt: TGTGCCAGCAGTGCTACCGCCTACAATGAGCAGTTCTTC
cdr3_aa: CASSATAYNEQFF
j_call: TRBJ2-1
v_call: TRBV9
d_call: NA
clone_size: NA

cdr3_nt: TGTGCCAGCAGCCCAGGGGGACAGAGCCCCTACGAGCAGTACTTC
cdr3_aa: CASSPGGQSPYEQYF
j_call: TRBJ2-7
v_call: TRBV9
d_call: TRBD1
clone_size: NA

cdr3_nt: TGTGCCAGCAGTCGTGGTGGGGGCACTGAAGCTTTCTTT
cdr3_aa: CASSRGGGTEAFF
j_call: TRBJ1-1
v_call: TRBV28
d_call: NA
clone_size: NA

cdr3_nt: TGTGCCAGCAGCCCCGGGCCACATGAAAAACTGTTTTTT
cdr3_aa: CASSPGPHEKLFF
j_call: TRBJ1-4
v_call: TRBV7-3
d_call: NA
clone_size: NA

cdr3_nt: TGTGCCAGCAGCTTTTGGAGGGTTAGCACAGATACGCAGTATTTT
cdr3_aa: CASSFWRVSTDTQYF
j_call: TRBJ2-3
v_call: TRBV5-5
d_call: NA
clone_size: NA